This T cell receptor (beta chain) is from a study of monozygotic twins with inflammatory bowel disease. There were eight separate reactions per sample in which cDNA was made. The template-switching step introduced UMIs that carried a 6-nucleotide sample barcode. Two nested PCRs, of about 16 and 10 cycles, processed TCRalpha and TCRbeta cDNA. TCRdb re-called the 5' RACE reads and gives one entry per CDR3 protein, without DNA. The sample table sets out 200,000 to 250,000 distinct CDR3 sequences. About this clonotype itself: Its specificity is unknown.

Germline CDR1 and CDR2: LNHDA and SQIVND (reference sequence). CDR3 size: 15 residues. Study findings and constraints: IBD patients shared fewer clonotypes with others than healthy twins, especially with disease activity.

V usage is TRBV19 and J usage is TRBJ2-3; the TCRdb call, TRBD1, lacks DNA for checking. The specimen sequenced was blood. The clonotype originates from a human donor with ulcerative colitis or Crohn's disease, or a healthy co-twin of an affected twin (not recorded which). CDR3 loop: CASSIPGARADTQYF.